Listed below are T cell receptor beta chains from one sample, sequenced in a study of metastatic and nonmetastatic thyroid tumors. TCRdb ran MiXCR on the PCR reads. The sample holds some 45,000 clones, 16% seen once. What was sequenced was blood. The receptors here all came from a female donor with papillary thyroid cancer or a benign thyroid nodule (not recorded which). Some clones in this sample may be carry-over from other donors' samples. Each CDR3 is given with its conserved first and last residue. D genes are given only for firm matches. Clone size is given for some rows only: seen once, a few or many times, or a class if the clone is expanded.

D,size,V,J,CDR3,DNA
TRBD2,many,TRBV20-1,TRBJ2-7,CSALAGGTYEQYF,TGCAGTGCCTTGGCGGGAGGGACCTACGAGCAGTACTTC
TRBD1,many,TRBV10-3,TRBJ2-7,CAISADRLIREQYF,TGTGCCATCAGTGCGGACAGGTTAATTCGGGAGCAGTACTTC
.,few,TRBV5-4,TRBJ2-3,CASSPRNTDTQYF,TGTGCCAGCAGCCCGAGGAACACAGATACGCAGTATTTT
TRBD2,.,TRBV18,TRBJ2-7,CASSLPGLAGLVPFPYEQYF,TGTGCCAGCTCACTTCCGGGACTAGCGGGATTGGTTCCCTTCCCCTACGAGCAGTACTTC
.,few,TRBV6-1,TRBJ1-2,CASSTGWGYTF,TGTGCCAGCAGTACCGGTTGGGGCTACACCTTC
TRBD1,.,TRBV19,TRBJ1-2,CASSRQGNYGYTF,TGTGCCAGTAGTAGACAGGGCAACTATGGCTACACCTTC
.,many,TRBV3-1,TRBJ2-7,CASSQVGAYEQYF,TGTGCCAGCAGCCAAGTTGGGGCCTACGAGCAGTACTTC
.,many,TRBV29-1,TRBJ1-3,CSVVGGNSGNTIYF,TGCAGCGTGGTCGGGGGGAACTCTGGAAACACCATATATTTT
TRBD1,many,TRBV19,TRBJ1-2,CASRPGTGNYGYTF,TGTGCCAGTAGACCAGGGACAGGAAACTATGGCTACACCTTC
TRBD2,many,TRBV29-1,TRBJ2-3,CSVPASGMNTDTQYF,TGCAGCGTCCCCGCGAGCGGGATGAACACAGATACGCAGTATTTT
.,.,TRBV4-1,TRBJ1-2,CASSPSSGINYGYTF,TGCGCCAGCAGCCCAAGCAGTGGAATCAACTATGGCTACACCTTC
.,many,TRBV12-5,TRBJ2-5,CASGRDLRETQYF,TGTGCTAGTGGTCGGGACCTTAGAGAGACCCAGTACTTC
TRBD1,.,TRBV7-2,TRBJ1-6,CASSLRQGRSPLHF,TGTGCCAGCAGCCTAAGACAGGGAAGGTCACCCCTCCACTTT
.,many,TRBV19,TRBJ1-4,CASRLAGATNEKLFF,TGTGCCAGTAGACTTGCCGGGGCAACTAATGAAAAACTGTTTTTT
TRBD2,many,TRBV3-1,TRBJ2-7,CASSQGGSPYEQYF,TGTGCCAGCAGCCAAGGCGGGAGCCCCTACGAGCAGTACTTC
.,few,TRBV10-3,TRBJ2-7,CAISESCSTYEQYF,TGTGCCATCAGTGAGTCTTGCTCTACCTACGAGCAGTACTTC
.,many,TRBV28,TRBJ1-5,CASSVLRVRRSYSNQPQHF,TGTGCCAGCAGTGTTCTCAGGGTTCGGCGGTCTTATAGCAATCAGCCCCAGCATTTT
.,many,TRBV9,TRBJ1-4,CASSAQGWSYEKLFF,TGTGCCAGCAGCGCGCAGGGGTGGAGTTATGAAAAACTGTTTTTT
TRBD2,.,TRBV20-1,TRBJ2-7,CSAMSGRASGEQYF,TGCAGTGCTATGAGCGGGAGGGCCTCGGGCGAGCAGTACTTC
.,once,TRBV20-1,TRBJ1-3,CSARPSSGNTLFF,TGCAGTGCTCGACCCTCATCTGGAAACACCCTATTTTTT
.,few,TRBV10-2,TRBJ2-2,CASSGPNGRELFF,TGCGCCAGCAGTGGTCCCAATGGGAGGGAGCTGTTTTTT
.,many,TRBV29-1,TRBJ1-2,CSVDRDMVYGYTF,TGCAGCGTTGATCGGGACATGGTCTATGGCTACACCTTC
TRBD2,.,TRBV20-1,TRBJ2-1,CSAQLLAGLGVQFF,TGCAGTGCTCAATTACTAGCGGGTTTAGGTGTGCAGTTCTTC